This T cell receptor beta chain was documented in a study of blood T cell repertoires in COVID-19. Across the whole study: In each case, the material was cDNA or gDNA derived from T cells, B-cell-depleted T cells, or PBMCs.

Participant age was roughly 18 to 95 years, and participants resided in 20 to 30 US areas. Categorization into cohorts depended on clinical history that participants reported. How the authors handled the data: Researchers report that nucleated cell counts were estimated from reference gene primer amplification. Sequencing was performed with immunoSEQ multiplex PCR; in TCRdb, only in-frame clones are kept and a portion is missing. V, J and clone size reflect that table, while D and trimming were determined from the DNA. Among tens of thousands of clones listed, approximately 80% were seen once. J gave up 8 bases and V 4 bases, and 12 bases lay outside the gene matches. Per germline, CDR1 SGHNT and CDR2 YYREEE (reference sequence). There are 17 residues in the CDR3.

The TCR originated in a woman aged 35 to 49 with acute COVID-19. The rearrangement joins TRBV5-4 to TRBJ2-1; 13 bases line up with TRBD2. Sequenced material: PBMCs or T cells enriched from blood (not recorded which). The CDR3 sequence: CASSRAPTSGGADEQFF. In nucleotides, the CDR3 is TGTGCCAGCAGCCGCGCACCCACTAGCGGGGGGGCCGATGAGCAGTTCTTC.